A single sample gave rise to the 7 T cell receptor beta chains below, sequenced in a study of CD8+ T cells in alopecia areata. Specified treatment: oral pan-JAK inhibitor, 5-10 mg twice daily. Once RNA had been extracted, it was reverse transcribed into cDNA to act as the sequencing template. Measured with immunoSEQ multiplex PCR; TCRdb has only the in-frame clones, and not every one. Of about 280,000 clones listed, 58% were seen once; the top ten hold about 1.8%. Sequencing used CD4+ T cells sorted from blood, obtained at week 24, from a patient treated with tofacitinib. The receptors here all came from a human donor with alopecia areata.

This rearrangement joins TRBV25-1 to TRBJ2-1; D might be TRBD2 (5 bases). Trimming removed 1 base at V and 8 bases at J, with 12 bases between. The CDR3 runs 14 residues. CDR1 MGHDK and CDR2 SYGVNS come from the germline V gene. DNA for the CDR3: TGTGCCAGCAGTGAATTGGAGCGGTTCCATGAGCAGTTCTTC. This gives the protein CASSELERFHEQFF.

In its sample, this clone was seen a few times. The chain couples TRBV4-2 to TRBJ2-4, with 8 bases identical to TRBD1. CDR3 length: 21 residues. Per germline, CDR1 LGHNA and CDR2 YNFKEQ. V lost 0 bases and J lost 0; bases outside the gene matches: 16. CDR3 protein: CASSQEPPGQVTLLAKNIQYF. Written as DNA, the CDR3 is TGTGCCAGCAGCCAAGAACCTCCGGGACAGGTTACGCTATTAGCCAAAAACATTCAGTACTTC.

The chain is built from TRBV6-1 and TRBJ2-1, with a weak D call TRBD2 (7 bases). The CDR3 loop spans 12 amino acids. Between the trimmed V and J ends, which lost 8 bases and 7 bases, there was a span of 12 bases. Germline V gene sequence: CDR1 MNHNS, CDR2 SASEGT. DNA for the CDR3: TGTGCCAGCGCGCGGGGGCCTAATGAGCAGTTCTTC. Protein sequence: CASARGPNEQFF.

The chain carries TRBV7-9 and TRBJ2-5, with D perhaps TRBD1 (5 bases). The ends were cut back, 0 bases at V and 4 bases at J, with 12 bases in the middle. The CDR3 spans 15 residues. The germline V gene encodes CDR1 SEHNR and CDR2 FQNEAQ (reference sequence). CDR3 sequence (DNA): TGTGCCAGCAGCTTAGCGCGGCAGGGAAGAGAGACCCAGTACTTC. Translating it yields CASSLARQGRETQYF.

This clone was observed a few times. The chain recombines TRBV18 with TRBJ1-2; 7 nucleotides line up with TRBD1. V shed 3 bases and J 4 bases; nucleotides not matched to a gene: 11. This CDR3 has 16 residues. Germline V gene sequence: CDR1 KGHSH, CDR2 LQKENI. The CDR3 loop reads CASSPDRQGWGYGYTF. In DNA, the CDR3 is TGTGCCAGCTCACCCGATCGACAGGGTTGGGGCTATGGCTACACCTTC.

This clone was detected a few times. The V gene is TRBV19, the J gene TRBJ2-1, with a possible D match to TRBD2 (6 bases). V shed 10 bases and J shed 8 bases, with 18 bases lying between them. The CDR3 sequence is 13 residues long. The V gene's germline CDR1 is LNHDA and CDR2 SQIVND (reference sequence). CDR3 sequence reads: CATAGQARDEQFF. In nucleotides, the CDR3 is TGTGCCACTGCGGGGCAGGCTAGGGATGAGCAGTTCTTC.

This clone was detected once. CDR3 amino acids: CASSPQGGATRDTQYF. The CDR3 nucleotides read TGTGCCAGCAGCCCGCAGGGCGGTGCGACGAGAGATACGCAGTATTTT. V usage is TRBV28 and J usage is TRBJ2-3; possible D gene TRBD1, 5 bases. V was pared by 6 bases and J by 5 bases, with 21 bases between. The CDR3 consists of 16 residues. Germline lookup yields CDR1 MDHEN and CDR2 SYDVKM. The full variable domain, rest sourced from reference TRBV28 and TRBJ2-3, is DVKVTQSSRYLVKRTGEKVFLECVQDMDHENMFWYRQDPGLGLRLIYFSYDVKMKEKGDIPEGYSVSREKKERFSLILESASTNQTSMYLCASSPQGGATRDTQYFGPGTRLTVL.